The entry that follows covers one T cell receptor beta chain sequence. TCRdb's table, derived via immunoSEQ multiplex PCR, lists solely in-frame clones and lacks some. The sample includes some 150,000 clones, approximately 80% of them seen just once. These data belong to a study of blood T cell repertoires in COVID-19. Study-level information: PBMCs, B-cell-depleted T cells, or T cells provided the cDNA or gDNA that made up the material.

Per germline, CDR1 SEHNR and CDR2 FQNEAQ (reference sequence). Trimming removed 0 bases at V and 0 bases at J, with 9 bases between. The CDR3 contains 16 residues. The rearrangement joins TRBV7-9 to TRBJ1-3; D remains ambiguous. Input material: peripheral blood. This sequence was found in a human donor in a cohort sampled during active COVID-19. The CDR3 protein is CASSLAGSNSGNTIYF. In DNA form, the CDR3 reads TGTGCCAGCAGCTTAGCCGGGAGCAACTCTGGAAACACCATATATTTT.